This record looks at one T cell receptor beta chain sequence and its context. Measured with immunoSEQ multiplex PCR; TCRdb has only the in-frame clones, and not every one. This table has fewer than 1.6 million clones, approximately 98.5% appearing once. This sample is part of a study of shared clonotypes between healthy human individuals. Material for sequencing was naive CD4+ T cells sorted from blood. Subset defined: CD45RA+ positively selected. The receptor comes from a man aged 30 to 45 in good health.

CDR3 bases: TGTGCCAGCAGCCCCGGGACAGGGGTAGGCTACACCTTC. It is translated as CASSPGTGVGYTF. The chain is built from TRBV2 and TRBJ1-2; 10 positions agree with TRBD1. This CDR3 is 13 amino acids long. V was pared by 6 bases and J by 8 bases, with 6 bases of the junction left unmatched. Germline loops: CDR1 SNHLY, CDR2 FYNNEI.